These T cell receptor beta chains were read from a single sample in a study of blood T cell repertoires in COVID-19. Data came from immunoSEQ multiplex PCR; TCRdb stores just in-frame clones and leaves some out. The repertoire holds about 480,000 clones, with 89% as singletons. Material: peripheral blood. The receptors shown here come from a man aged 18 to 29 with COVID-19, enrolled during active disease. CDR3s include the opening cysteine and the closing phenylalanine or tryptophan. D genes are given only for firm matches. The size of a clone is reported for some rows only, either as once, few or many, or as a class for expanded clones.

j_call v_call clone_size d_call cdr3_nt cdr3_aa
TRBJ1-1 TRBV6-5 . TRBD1 TGTGCCAGCAGTTACTCAAGAGACAGGGGACAAAGAGCTTTCTTT CASSYSRDRGQRAFF
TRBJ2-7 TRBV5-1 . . TGCGCCACCAAGCAGGGGGACTTGAACTCCTACGAGCAGTACTTC CATKQGDLNSYEQYF
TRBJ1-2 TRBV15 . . TGTGCCACCAGCAGAGATCTCGCCGGGAGCTATGGCTACACCTTC CATSRDLAGSYGYTF
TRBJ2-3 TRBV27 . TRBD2 TGTGCCAGCAGTTTCTTGGCTGGGGGGGGAGATACGCAGTATTTT CASSFLAGGGDTQYF
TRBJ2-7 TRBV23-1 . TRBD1 TGCGCCCCCGAGCGAAACAGGGGGCCGCGAGAGCAGTACTTC CAPERNRGPREQYF
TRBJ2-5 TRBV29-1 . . TGCAGCGCACGGGAGGGGGCAGAGACCCAGTACTTC CSAREGAETQYF
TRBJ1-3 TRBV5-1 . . TGCGCCAGCAGCTTAACGGACAGAGGGTCGTCTGGAAACACCATATATTTT CASSLTDRGSSGNTIYF
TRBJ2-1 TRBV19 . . TGTGCCAGTAGTATAGGCTACTACAATGAGCAGTTCTTC CASSIGYYNEQFF
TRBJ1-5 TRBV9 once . TGTGCCAGCAGCTTAGGCGGAGCCGATCAGCCCCAGCATTTT CASSLGGADQPQHF
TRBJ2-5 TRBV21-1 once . TGTGCCAGCAGCGATCCCGGGACTAGCGGGGGGCTCCCCTTTGTGACCCAGTACTTC CASSDPGTSGGLPFVTQYF
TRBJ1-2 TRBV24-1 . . TGTGCCACCAGTGTGCGGACGGTGCAGGGGTATGGCTACACCTTC CATSVRTVQGYGYTF
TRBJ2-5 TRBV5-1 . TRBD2 TGCGCCAGCAGCCCGTCGGGGGTAGCGGGCGAGACCCAGTACTTC CASSPSGVAGETQYF
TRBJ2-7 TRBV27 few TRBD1 TGTGCCAGCAGTTCGCGGACAGGGGGGGACTACGAGCAGTACTTC CASSSRTGGDYEQYF
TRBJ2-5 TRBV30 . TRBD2 TGTGCCTGGGGACCCTCCCTAGCGGGAGTAGAGACCCAGTACTTC CAWGPSLAGVETQYF
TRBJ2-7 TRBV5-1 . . TGCGCCAGCTCACGCCGAGGCTTGCAGTACTTC CASSRRGLQYF
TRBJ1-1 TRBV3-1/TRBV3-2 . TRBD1 TGTGCCAGCAGCCCAGGACAGGTAGGCACTGAAGCTTTCTTT CASSPGQVGTEAFF
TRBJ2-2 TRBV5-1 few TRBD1 TGCGCCAGCACGCGTGACAGGGGGCAGACCGGGGAGCTGTTTTTT CASTRDRGQTGELFF
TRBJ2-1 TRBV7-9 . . TGTGCCAGCAACTTTGCAGGGGTTAAGGACGATGAGCAGTTCTTC CASNFAGVKDDEQFF
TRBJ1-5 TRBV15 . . TGTGCCACCAGCAGAGACAGGGAAATGAAGCCCCAGCATTTT CATSRDREMKPQHF
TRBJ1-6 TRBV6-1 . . TGTGCCAGCAGTGAACAGGGGAGTGGAAATTCACCCCTCCACTTT CASSEQGSGNSPLHF
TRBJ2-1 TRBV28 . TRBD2 TGTGGTACTAGCGGGGCCCCCCCCTACAATGAGCAGTTCTTC CGTSGAPPYNEQFF
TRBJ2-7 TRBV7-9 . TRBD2 TGTGCCAGCACCTCCCGGACTAGCGGGAGTGTCGACGAGCAGTACTTC CASTSRTSGSVDEQYF
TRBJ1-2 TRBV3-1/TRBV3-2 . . TGTGCCAGCAGCCAACCAGGGGCTAACTATGGCTACACCTTC CASSQPGANYGYTF
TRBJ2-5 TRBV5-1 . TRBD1 TGCGCCAGCAGCTCCGGGGGACAGGGGGCCCCAGAGACCCAGTACTTC CASSSGGQGAPETQYF
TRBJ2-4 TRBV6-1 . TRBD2 TGTGCCAGCAGTGTATCGGCGGGAGCTTCCAAAAACATTCAGTACTTC CASSVSAGASKNIQYF
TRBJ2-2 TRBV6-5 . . TGTGCCAGCGGCGGGACAGTAAACACCGGGGAGCTGTTTTTT CASGGTVNTGELFF
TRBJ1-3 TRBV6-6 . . TGTGCCAGCTCCGTCGCGCGGGGCTCTGGAAACACCATATATTTT CASSVARGSGNTIYF
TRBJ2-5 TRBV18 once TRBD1 TGTGCCAGCTCACTGTGGGACAGCCAAGAGACCCAGTACTTC CASSLWDSQETQYF
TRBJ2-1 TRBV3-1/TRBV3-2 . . TGTGCCAGCAGCCAAGGAGGAGGGAGAAGGGATGAGCAGTTCTTC CASSQGGGRRDEQFF
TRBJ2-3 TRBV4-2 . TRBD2 TGTGCCAGCAGCCAACCTAGCGGGAGGGGGGCAGATACGCAGTATTTT CASSQPSGRGADTQYF
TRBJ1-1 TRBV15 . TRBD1 TGTGCCACCAGCAGAGAGGACAGGGACACTGAAGCTTTCTTT CATSREDRDTEAFF
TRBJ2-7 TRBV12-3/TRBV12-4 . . TGTGCCAGCAGTTTTTCCGGACACTACGAGCAGTACTTC CASSFSGHYEQYF